This TCR beta chain was captured by sequencing in a study of T cell changes during pregnancy in multiple sclerosis. Only in-frame clones appear in the TCRdb table, and some are missing; sequencing was by immunoSEQ multiplex PCR. The sample shows 70,000 to 80,000 clones, over 80% of them seen only once. The V and J ends lost 0 bases and 6 bases respectively, with 17 bases between them. CDR3 length: 16 residues. CDR1 is LGHNA, CDR2 YNFKEQ, per germline. The rearrangement joins TRBV4-2 to TRBJ1-2; tentatively, D is TRBD1 (6 bases). The material sequenced was CD4+ T cells from peripheral blood mononuclear cells, taken before pregnancy. The receptor comes from a female donor with multiple sclerosis, enrolled in a pregnancy study. CDR3 sequence reads: CASSQEGTGRGNGYTF. Written as DNA, the CDR3 is TGTGCCAGCAGCCAAGAGGGCACAGGGAGGGGAAATGGCTACACCTTC.